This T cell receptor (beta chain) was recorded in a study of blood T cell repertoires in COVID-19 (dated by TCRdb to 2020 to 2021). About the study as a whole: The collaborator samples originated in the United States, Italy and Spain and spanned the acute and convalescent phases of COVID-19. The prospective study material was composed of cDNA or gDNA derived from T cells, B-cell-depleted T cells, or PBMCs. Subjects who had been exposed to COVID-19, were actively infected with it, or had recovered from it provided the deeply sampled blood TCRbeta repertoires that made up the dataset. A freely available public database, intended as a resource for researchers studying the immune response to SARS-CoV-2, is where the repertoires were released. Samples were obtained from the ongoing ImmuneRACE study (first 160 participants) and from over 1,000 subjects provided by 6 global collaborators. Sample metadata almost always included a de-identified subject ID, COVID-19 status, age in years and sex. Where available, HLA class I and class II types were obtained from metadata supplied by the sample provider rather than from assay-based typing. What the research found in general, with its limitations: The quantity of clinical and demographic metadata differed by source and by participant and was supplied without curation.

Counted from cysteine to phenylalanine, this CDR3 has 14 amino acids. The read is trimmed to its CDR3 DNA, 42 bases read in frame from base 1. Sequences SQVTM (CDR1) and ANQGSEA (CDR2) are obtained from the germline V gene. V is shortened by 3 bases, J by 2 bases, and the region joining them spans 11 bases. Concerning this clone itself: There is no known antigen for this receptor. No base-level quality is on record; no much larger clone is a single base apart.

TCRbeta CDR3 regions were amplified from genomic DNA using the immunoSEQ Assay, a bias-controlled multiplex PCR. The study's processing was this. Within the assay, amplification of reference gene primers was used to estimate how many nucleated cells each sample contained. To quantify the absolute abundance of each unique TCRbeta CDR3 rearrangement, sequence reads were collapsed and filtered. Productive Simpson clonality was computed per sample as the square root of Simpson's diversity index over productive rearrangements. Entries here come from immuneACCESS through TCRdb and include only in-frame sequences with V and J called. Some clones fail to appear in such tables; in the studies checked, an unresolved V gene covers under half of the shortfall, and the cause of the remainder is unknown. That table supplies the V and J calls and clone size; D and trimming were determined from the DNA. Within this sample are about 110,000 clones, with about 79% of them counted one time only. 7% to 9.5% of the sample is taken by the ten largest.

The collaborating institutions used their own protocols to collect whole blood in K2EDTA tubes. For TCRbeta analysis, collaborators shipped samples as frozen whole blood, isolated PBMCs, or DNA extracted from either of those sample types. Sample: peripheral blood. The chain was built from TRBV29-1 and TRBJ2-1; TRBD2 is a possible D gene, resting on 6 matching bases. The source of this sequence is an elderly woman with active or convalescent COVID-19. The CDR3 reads CSVDRGGTYNEQFF. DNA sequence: TGCAGCGTTGACCGGGGCGGGACCTACAATGAGCAGTTCTTC.